Below are 14 T cell receptor beta chains sequenced from a single sample in a study of CD4 T cells in relation to SARS-CoV-2 and coronaviruses. Data came from immunoSEQ multiplex PCR; TCRdb stores just in-frame clones and leaves some out. Of fewer than 45,000 clones listed, 84% were seen once; the top ten hold 1% to 1.5%. No cognate antigen is known for these TCRs. The sample taken for sequencing was naive CD4+ T cells from PBMCs, cultured in vitro. This sample's subset: naive CD4+ T cells isolated by negative enrichment. These receptor sequences come from an adult with COVID-19.

The CDR3 loop is CASTPLGGTGNEQYF. CDR3 nucleotide sequence: TGTGCCAGCACCCCCTTGGGGGGTACGGGGAACGAGCAGTACTTC. The chain is built from TRBV11-2 and TRBJ2-7; D might be TRBD2 (6 bases). The germline V gene encodes CDR1 SGHAT and CDR2 FQNNGV. The CDR3 runs 15 residues. V lost 7 bases, J lost 5 bases, and 21 bases lay in between.

The sample holds a few counts of this clone. The J gene is TRBJ1-5, the V gene TRBV7-9; D not resolved. The CDR3 extends over 13 amino acids. In germline, CDR1 is SEHNR, CDR2 FQNEAQ (reference sequence). V was pared by 2 bases and J by 4 bases, with 6 bases between. Here the CDR3 reads CASSLLENQPQHF. Written as DNA, the CDR3 is TGTGCCAGCAGCTTATTAGAGAATCAGCCCCAGCATTTT.

This clone was counted only a few times. The chain employs TRBV6-6 and TRBJ1-4; D ambiguous. CDR3 length: 14 residues. Looked up from germline, CDR1 is MNHNY and CDR2 is SVGAGI (reference sequence). V was shortened by 5 bases and J by 0 bases, with 7 bases between the two germline ends. CDR3 region: CASSPVATNEKLFF. In DNA form, the CDR3 reads TGTGCCAGCAGTCCCGTTGCAACTAATGAAAAACTGTTTTTT.

The rearrangement links TRBV5-1 to TRBJ2-1; 7 bases fit TRBD1. Trimming removed 4 bases from V and 10 bases from J; junction bases left unmatched: 8. CDR3 length: 13 residues. CDR1 and CDR2 from the germline V gene are SGHRS and YFSETQ. The CDR3 protein is CASSSGQVGEQFF. The CDR3 DNA sequence: TGCGCCAGCAGCAGTGGACAGGTAGGGGAGCAGTTCTTC.

V and J are TRBV6-1 and TRBJ1-2; no reliable D call. V lost 2 bases, J lost 4 bases, and 8 bases lay in between. The CDR3 runs to 13 residues. Germline values: CDR1 MNHNS, CDR2 SASEGT. CDR3 in DNA: TGTGCCAGCAGTGAAAGGGTCGGCTATGGCTACACCTTC. Translating gives CASSERVGYGYTF.

The chain carries TRBV23-1 and TRBJ2-7; 10 nucleotides match TRBD1. TRBV23-1 is an open reading frame whose function is uncertain. Trimming cost V 0 bases and J 5 bases; bases outside gene matches: 7. The CDR3 loop spans 16 amino acids. This CDR3 is CASSQSATGGSHEQYF. CDR3 nucleotides: TGCGCCAGCAGTCAATCCGCGACAGGGGGCAGCCACGAGCAGTACTTC.

V gene TRBV19 combines with J gene TRBJ2-3; 8 bases agree with TRBD2. The J segment lost 4 bases and the V segment lost 5 bases, leaving 8 bases of the junction unmatched. This CDR3 has 15 amino acids. Germline CDR1 is LNHDA and CDR2 is SQIVND (reference sequence). The CDR3 nucleotides are TGTGCCAGTAGTCGTCCGGGAGGGCCAGCAGATACGCAGTATTTT. This translates into CASSRPGGPADTQYF.

The chain joins TRBV6-5 to TRBJ1-2; no clear D. Germline V lookup: CDR1 MNHEY, CDR2 SVGAGI. The ends were cut back, 6 bases at V and 3 bases at J, with 5 bases in the middle. The CDR3 totals 11 residues. CDR3 bases: TGTGCCAGCAGCCGCCACTATGGCTACACCTTC. This sequence encodes CASSRHYGYTF.

The gene calls are TRBV5-1 and TRBJ1-2, with unresolved D. Trimming took off 0 bases at V and 8 bases at J, with 17 bases between the two ends. The CDR3 extends over 15 amino acids. Germline CDR1 and CDR2: SGHRS and YFSETQ. For the CDR3, the DNA is TGCGCCAGCAGCTTGGAGGCCCCTTCCGAAGGGGGCTACACCTTC. Its translation is CASSLEAPSEGGYTF.

The rearrangement uses TRBV12-3 or TRBV12-4 and TRBJ2-5, with TRBD1 identical over 7 bases. The V segment lost 5 bases and the J segment 4 bases; nucleotides outside the gene matches: 4. CDR3 size: 13 residues. CDR3 sequence reads: CASSPGQIETQYF. In DNA, the CDR3 is TGTGCCAGCAGTCCGGGACAGATAGAGACCCAGTACTTC.

The rearrangement uses TRBV7-2 and TRBJ1-5; TRBD1 might be the D (5 bases). The CDR3 is 15 amino acids. With 6 bases removed from V and 7 bases from J, the gap between germline ends came to 19 bases. Germline CDR1 reads SGHTA; CDR2 reads FQGNSA. In nucleotides, the CDR3 is TGTGCCAGCAGTCCCTCGGGGGTTGCTCGACAGCCCCAGCATTTT. This codes for CASSPSGVARQPQHF.

The chain is built from TRBV19 and TRBJ1-5; D possibly corresponds to TRBD1 (5 bases). Trimming cost V 8 bases and J 8 bases, with 16 bases left between them. CDR1 and CDR2 from the germline V gene are LNHDA and SQIVND (reference sequence). This CDR3 region has 13 residues. The CDR3 sequence is CASERKRGEPQHF. The CDR3 nucleotides are TGTGCCAGTGAACGAAAGCGGGGGGAGCCCCAGCATTTT. Full variable domain (remainder filled in from reference TRBV19 and TRBJ1-5): DGGITQSPKYLFRKEGQNVTLSCEQNLNHDAMYWYRQDPGQGLRLIYYSQIVNDFQKGDIAEGYSVSREKKESFPLTVTSAQKNPTAFYLCASERKRGEPQHFGDGTRLSIL.

The chain recombines TRBV5-1 with TRBJ1-6; 9 nucleotides align to TRBD1. Germline V gene data show CDR1 as SGHRS and CDR2 as YFSETQ. The CDR3 runs to 15 residues. With 0 bases clipped from V and 9 bases from J, the junction kept 4 bases outside the gene matches. The CDR3 DNA reads TGCGCCAGCAGCTTGGGGGGACAGGGTCGTTCACCCCTCCACTTT. Translation gives CASSLGGQGRSPLHF.

This clone has only a few counts. The chain links TRBV4-1 to TRBJ1-4; D not certain. V was clipped by 4 bases and J by 7 bases, with 13 bases between them. Per germline, CDR1 MGHRA and CDR2 YSYEKL. The CDR3 spans 14 residues. For the CDR3, the DNA is TGCGCCAGCAGCCCTAGTGGGATTATTGAAAAACTGTTTTTT. This translates into CASSPSGIIEKLFF.